This T cell receptor (beta chain) originates from a study of T cells in Graves' hyperthyroidism and ophthalmopathy. Study-level background: Peripheral blood was obtained at initial diagnosis, preceding any treatment. Findings and caveats of the study: Blood held most thyroid clonotypes expanded above 0.001 frequency.

This clonotype has at least ten counts. The antigen is not known. Trimming took off 5 bases at V and 7 bases at J, with 20 bases between the two ends. The CDR3 extends over 15 amino acids. Germline lookup yields CDR1 SGHAT and CDR2 FQNNGV. A patient was excluded if there was uncontrolled infection, other autoimmune disease, pregnancy or lactation. The PBMCs had their origin in 10 ml of fresh peripheral blood. Researchers took RNA transcripts and amplified the TCR beta CDR3 regions from them. With the HTBI primer set, the TCR CDR3 went through a first round of RT-PCR. TCRdb reprocessed the multiplex PCR reads with MiXCR, giving one entry per CDR3 protein. The profile shows 500,000 to 750,000 distinct CDR3 sequences, 15% to 19% of them singletons.

The origin of this receptor is a woman younger than 45 with Graves' hyperthyroidism. Sequenced input: blood. The V and J genes are TRBV11-2 and TRBJ1-2, with D maybe TRBD1 (6 bases). CDR3: CASSPGITGILGYTF. CDR3 sequence (DNA): TGTGCCAGCAGCCCAGGGATAACAGGGATCCTTGGCTACACCTTC.